This entry lists 11 T cell receptor beta chains sequenced from one sample in a study of memory CD4+ T cells and cytomegalovirus serostatus. Single viable CD3+CD4+CD8-CD45RO+ cells were sorted as the memory CD4+ T cells. Clones were read by immunoSEQ multiplex PCR, and TCRdb kept only the in-frame ones, dropping some. The sample contains about 56,000 clones, 82% of which appear only once. Sequencing was carried out using memory CD4+ T cells from blood. The source is an adult in good health and CMV-seronegative.

The chain couples TRBV6-5 to TRBJ2-2; 14 nucleotides align to TRBD2. Unmatched junction bases numbered 2, after V lost 5 bases and J lost 6 bases. Germline values: CDR1 MNHEY, CDR2 SVGAGI. This CDR3 spans 15 amino acids. The CDR3 DNA reads TGTGCCAGCAGTAGGACTAGCGGGGGGTCCGGGGAGCTGTTTTTT. Translation: CASSRTSGGSGELFF.

In its sample, this clone was seen a few times. The gene calls are TRBV7-9 and TRBJ2-5; 7 bases fit TRBD2. This CDR3 is 13 amino acids long. From germline, CDR1 is SEHNR and CDR2 FQNEAQ (reference sequence). The trim removed 6 bases at V and 5 bases at J, leaving 6 bases unmatched. The CDR3 sequence: CASSVSGAETQYF. As DNA, the CDR3 is TGTGCCAGCAGTGTGAGCGGGGCGGAGACCCAGTACTTC.

The chain combines TRBV30 with TRBJ1-2; tentative D call: TRBD1 (5 bases). The germline CDR1 and CDR2 sequences are GTSNPN and SVGIG (reference sequence). V gave up 2 bases and J gave up 1 base, with 8 bases separating them. The CDR3 contains 13 residues. The CDR3 DNA follows: TGTGCCTGGAGTCGGGACTTTAACTATGGCTACACCTTC. This gives the protein CAWSRDFNYGYTF.

The rearrangement joins TRBV28 to TRBJ1-2; no definite D call. Germline V gene sequence: CDR1 MDHEN, CDR2 SYDVKM. Trimming pared 4 bases from V and 4 bases from J, leaving 7 bases between. The CDR3 loop spans 12 amino acids. This chain's CDR3 is CASSSQIYGYTF. In DNA form, the CDR3 reads TGTGCCAGCAGTTCCCAGATCTATGGCTACACCTTC.

This clone appeared a few times. The genes are TRBV28 and TRBJ1-2, with a possible D match to TRBD1 (5 bases). V gave up 4 bases and J gave up 2 bases, with 11 bases separating them. CDR1 and CDR2 (germline): MDHEN, SYDVKM. The CDR3 runs to 14 residues. The CDR3: CASSSAGRNYGYTF. The CDR3 DNA reads TGTGCCAGCAGTTCAGCAGGGAGAAACTATGGCTACACCTTC.

This clone has only a few counts. J is TRBJ1-4 and V is TRBV6-6, with D tentatively TRBD1 (5 bases). Trimming took off 4 bases at V and 8 bases at J, with 14 bases between the two ends. Germline-derived CDR1 and CDR2 are MNHNY and SVGAGI (reference sequence). There are 14 residues in the CDR3. The CDR3 is CASSSLEGREKLFF. DNA of the CDR3: TGTGCCAGCAGTTCCCTGGAGGGGCGGGAAAAACTGTTTTTT.

The gene calls are TRBV7-2 and TRBJ2-3; D may be TRBD2 (5 bases). Per the germline V gene, CDR1 is SGHTA and CDR2 is FQGNSA. This CDR3 region has 14 residues. V gave up 2 bases and J gave up 3 bases, with 9 bases separating them. The CDR3 protein is CASSLKRGTDTQYF. The DNA of the CDR3 is TGTGCCAGCAGCTTAAAACGGGGTACAGATACGCAGTATTTT.

Only one count was recorded for this clone. The CDR3 spells CASSLTETSYEQYF. The CDR3, as DNA: TGTGCCAGCAGTTTGACAGAAACTTCCTACGAGCAGTACTTC. The chain recombines TRBV28 with TRBJ2-7; a possible D gene is TRBD1 (5 bases). Germline CDR1 reads MDHEN; CDR2 reads SYDVKM. The ends were cut back, 3 bases at V and 1 base at J, with 10 bases in the middle. The CDR3 extends over 14 amino acids.

V usage is TRBV11-2 and J usage is TRBJ2-1; tentatively, D is TRBD2 (5 bases). The CDR3 spans 14 residues. From germline, CDR1 is SGHAT and CDR2 FQNNGV. V was clipped by 5 bases and J by 9 bases, with 17 bases between them. CDR3 loop: CASSPKEGRAEQFF. As DNA, the CDR3 is TGTGCCAGCAGCCCCAAAGAGGGCCGCGCTGAGCAGTTCTTC. The full variable domain, completed using reference TRBV11-2 and TRBJ2-1, is EAGVAQSPRYKIIEKRQSVAFWCNPISGHATLYWYQQILGQGPKLLIQFQNNGVVDDSQLPKDRFSAERLKGVDSTLKIQPAKLEDSAVYLCASSPKEGRAEQFFGPGTRLTVL.

V gene TRBV6-1 combines with J gene TRBJ2-1; 11 nucleotides line up with TRBD2. V was clipped by 6 bases and J by 6 bases; unmatched bases: 7. Germline V gene lookup returns CDR1 MNHNS and CDR2 SASEGT. The CDR3 loop spans 15 amino acids. This chain's CDR3 is CASSLIAGGSNEQFF. CDR3 nucleotides: TGTGCCAGCAGCCTCATAGCGGGGGGGTCCAATGAGCAGTTCTTC.

This chain uses TRBV11-2 with TRBJ1-6; 9 bases fit TRBD1. The length of the CDR3 is 13 residues. The germline V gene has CDR1 SGHAT and CDR2 FQNNGV. Unmatched junction bases numbered 5, after V lost 5 bases and J lost 12 bases. CDR3 DNA: TGTGCCAGCAGCCGGGGACAGGGCGTACCCCTCCACTTT. It specifies CASSRGQGVPLHF.